The following is a T cell receptor beta chain sequence with its context. This sample was taken from a study of PD-L1 blockade in urothelial cancer. Profiled with immunoSEQ multiplex PCR; TCRdb holds only in-frame clones, not every one. The data hold approximately 90,000 clones, with 90% observed a single time. The time point is: pretreatment peripheral blood. The diagnosis in patients was locally advanced or metastatic urothelial carcinoma. V gave up 5 bases and J gave up 3 bases, with 16 bases separating them. Per germline, CDR1 SGHTA and CDR2 FQGNSA. CDR3 length: 15 residues. The sequenced sample was PBMCs, obtained around atezolizumab (anti-PD-L1) treatment. The genes are TRBV7-2 and TRBJ1-1, with a weak D call TRBD1 (5 bases). The source is a man aged 55 to 69 with urothelial cancer. The CDR3 coding sequence is TGTGCCAGCAGCCTAACGGGGGGGGTCGACACTGAAGCTTTCTTT. Amino acid sequence: CASSLTGGVDTEAFF.